This is a list of T cell receptor beta chains from one sample in a study of T-cell memory formation after mild COVID-19. TCRdb called the 5' RACE reads again in MiXCR, with one record for every CDR3 protein. Here the sample spans some 600,000 distinct CDR3 sequences, roughly a sixth being singletons. Sequencing was done on a sample of PBMCs or a T cell subset sorted from them (not recorded which). Receptors originate from an adult woman who had mild COVID-19 (a few samples of this study predate the infection). Cell type and time point are not known. CDR3s leave out the opening cysteine and the closing phenylalanine or tryptophan.

ASSGQVVSAEAF,TRBV6-1
ASSPLRTSYEQY,TRBV18
SAREYGTGSYNEQF,TRBV20-1
ASSLTFSSNQPQH,TRBV12-3/TRBV12-4
ASMGTVTYEQY,TRBV6-2/TRBV6-3
ASSAHGGGYEQY,TRBV7-8
ASSVAGSSSSPLH,TRBV9
ASRTGTGSTDTQY,TRBV12-3/TRBV12-4
ASSLIAGNNEQF,TRBV12-3/TRBV12-4
ASSEPSYNSPLH,TRBV6-1
ASSQRGGLTDTQY,TRBV7-8
ASTDPDRVDYLH,TRBV2
ASIGQGAGSYEQY,TRBV6-5
ASSSGDIGYT,TRBV5-1
ASSAGTGLYEQY,TRBV5-1
ASSPRILTEAF,TRBV7-9
ASSLDATGGFTDTQY,TRBV5-1
ASSYFSGGSTDTQY,TRBV6-5
ASSPTPHGANVLT,TRBV27
ASSLVTEDEQY,TRBV7-9
ASSPGVLGATAGELF,TRBV19
ASSLGPGGPTDTQY,TRBV5-6
ASSRGQGDSNQPQH,TRBV18
ASSEGTGYVDEQF,TRBV6-6
ASSQAGHGNTEAF,TRBV4-1
ASSLSGRILNGYT,TRBV5-6
ATSRERHLSASNTGELF,TRBV15